The rows below give T cell receptor beta chains drawn from one sample of a study of cytomegalovirus exposure and HLA in healthy donors. Assay used: immunoSEQ multiplex PCR; TCRdb lists only in-frame clones, some missing. The table shows over 75,000 clones, with over 75% occurring only once. The sample consisted of PBMCs. The receptors here all came from a female donor in good health and CMV-seronegative. Each CDR3 is given with its conserved first and last residue. A D gene is named only where the DNA matches it firmly. Size is omitted from some rows. Given values are once, few, many or a class for expanded clones.

v_call,d_call,clone_size,j_call,cdr3_aa,cdr3_nt
TRBV29-1,TRBD2,-,TRBJ2-1,CSVVGRNEQFF,TGCAGCGTTGTCGGGAGGAATGAGCAGTTCTTC
TRBV2,TRBD1,once,TRBJ2-7,CASSDGQGANYEQYF,TGTGCCAGCAGTGACGGCCAGGGGGCAAACTACGAGCAGTACTTC
TRBV7-3,TRBD1,-,TRBJ2-5,CASSLRQGTSTRETQYF,TGTGCCAGCAGCCTAAGACAGGGGACGAGTACGAGGGAGACCCAGTACTTC
TRBV10-3,TRBD1,-,TRBJ2-2,CAISTGGADTGELFF,TGTGCCATCAGTACAGGGGGCGCGGACACCGGGGAGCTGTTTTTT
TRBV9,-,-,TRBJ1-1,CASSVDGQPMNTEAFF,TGTGCCAGCAGCGTAGACGGACAGCCCATGAACACTGAAGCTTTCTTT
TRBV28,-,-,TRBJ1-2,CASSLGGLLGENYGYTF,TGTGCCAGCAGTTTGGGAGGATTACTCGGTGAAAACTATGGCTACACCTTC
TRBV11-2,-,-,TRBJ1-2,CASSLDDSYGYTF,TGTGCCAGCAGCTTAGACGACAGCTATGGCTACACCTTC
TRBV28,-,-,TRBJ1-1,CASSLTGEAFF,TGTGCCAGCAGTTTGACAGGTGAAGCTTTCTTT
TRBV29-1,TRBD2,-,TRBJ2-5,CSVKPSRGAQETQYF,TGCAGCGTCAAACCTTCGCGGGGGGCCCAAGAGACCCAGTACTTC
TRBV11-2,-,-,TRBJ2-5,CASSLGAAQETQYF,TGTGCCAGCAGCTTAGGTGCGGCACAAGAGACCCAGTACTTC
TRBV7-8,TRBD1,-,TRBJ2-3,CASSDRGDTDTQYF,TGTGCCAGCAGCGACAGGGGGGATACAGATACGCAGTATTTT
TRBV7-6,TRBD2,-,TRBJ2-1,CASSPSPPGGFYNEQFF,TGTGCCAGCAGCCCCTCACCCCCGGGAGGTTTCTACAATGAGCAGTTCTTC
TRBV5-8,TRBD1,-,TRBJ1-5,CASSPGQGGHSNQPQHF,TGTGCCAGCAGCCCGGGACAGGGGGGTCATAGCAATCAGCCCCAGCATTTT
TRBV7-9,-,-,TRBJ2-7,CASSPHEGEPSYEQYF,TGTGCCAGCAGCCCCCATGAGGGGGAGCCCTCCTACGAGCAGTACTTC
TRBV7-9,TRBD1,-,TRBJ2-2,CASSSGQPNTGELFF,TGTGCCAGCAGCTCGGGACAGCCTAACACCGGGGAGCTGTTTTTT
TRBV6-5,-,-,TRBJ1-1,CASSPTGDTEAFF,TGTGCCAGCAGTCCGACAGGAGACACTGAAGCTTTCTTT
TRBV18,-,-,TRBJ2-7,CASSPPPGGRLGEQYF,TGTGCCAGCTCACCACCGCCCGGGGGGCGACTCGGCGAGCAGTACTTC
TRBV21-1,-,once,TRBJ1-2,CASSKDRGPKGYTF,TGTGCCAGCAGCAAAGACAGGGGGCCCAAGGGCTACACCTTC
TRBV19,TRBD2,-,TRBJ2-1,CASSRTSGSFNEQFF,TGTGCCAGTAGTAGGACTAGCGGGAGTTTCAATGAGCAGTTCTTC
TRBV5-1,TRBD1,-,TRBJ1-1,CASMTGGGHTEAFF,TGCGCCAGCATGACAGGGGGCGGGCACACTGAAGCTTTCTTT